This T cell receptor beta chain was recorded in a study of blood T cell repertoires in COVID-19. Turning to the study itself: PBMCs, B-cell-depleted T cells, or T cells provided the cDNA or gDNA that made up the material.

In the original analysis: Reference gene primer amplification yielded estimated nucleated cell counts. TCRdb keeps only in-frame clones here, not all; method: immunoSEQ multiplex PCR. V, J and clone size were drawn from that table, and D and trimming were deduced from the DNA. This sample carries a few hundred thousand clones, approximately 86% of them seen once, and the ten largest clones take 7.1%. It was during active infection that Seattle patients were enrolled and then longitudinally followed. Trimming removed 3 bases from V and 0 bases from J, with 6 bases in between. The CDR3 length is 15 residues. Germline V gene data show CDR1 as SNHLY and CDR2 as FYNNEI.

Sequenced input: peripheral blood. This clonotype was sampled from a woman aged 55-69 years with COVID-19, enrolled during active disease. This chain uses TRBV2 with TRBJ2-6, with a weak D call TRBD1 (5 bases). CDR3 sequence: CASSDDSSGANVLTF. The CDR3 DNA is TGTGCCAGCAGTGATGACAGCTCTGGGGCCAACGTCCTGACTTTC.